The 19 T cell receptor beta chains reported below all come from one sample, sequenced in a study of blood T cell repertoires in COVID-19. Generated by immunoSEQ multiplex PCR, the TCRdb table keeps only in-frame clones and is missing some. The sample has around 260,000 clones; 75% to 90% are singletons. Sequencing used peripheral blood. The receptors come from a woman aged 40 to 49 who had recovered from COVID-19.

The CDR3 DNA reads TGTGCCAGCAGCCAAGCGGGGCGGGGGATCCAGCCCCAGCATTTT. Translation: CASSQAGRGIQPQHF. The chain is built from TRBV3-1 (or the pseudogene TRBV3-2) and TRBJ1-5, with a possible D match to TRBD1 (5 bases). Trimming cost V 1 base and J 7 bases, with 14 bases left between them. In germline, CDR1 is LGHDT, CDR2 YNNKEL (reference sequence). The CDR3 runs 15 residues.

The rearrangement joins TRBV18 to TRBJ2-5; D remains ambiguous. Trimming pared 1 base from V and 1 base from J, leaving 10 bases between. The CDR3 runs 15 residues. Per the germline V gene, CDR1 is KGHSH and CDR2 is LQKENI. The CDR3 bases are TGTGCCAGCTCACCACGAACACGATCCCAAGAGACCCAGTACTTC. This codes for CASSPRTRSQETQYF.

CDR3 sequence: CASSSPGQGANEQYF. The DNA of the CDR3 is TGTGCCAGCAGCTCCCCGGGACAGGGGGCCAACGAGCAGTACTTC. The rearrangement joins TRBV7-2 to TRBJ2-7; 12 bases are a match to TRBD1. CDR1 SGHTA and CDR2 FQGNSA come from the germline V gene. This CDR3 spans 15 amino acids. V dropped 4 bases and J dropped 5; count of bases not matched to a gene: 6.

The chain links TRBV5-1 to TRBJ2-2; 9 positions match TRBD1. The CDR3 contains 14 residues. Trimming cost V 1 base and J 8 bases; bases outside gene matches: 3. Germline V gives CDR1 SGHRS, CDR2 YFSETQ. Here the CDR3 DNA reads TGCGCCAGCAGCTTGACAGGGGGCGAAGGGGAGCTGTTTTTT. This gives the protein CASSLTGGEGELFF.

The J gene is TRBJ1-2, the V gene TRBV4-1; a weak D match, TRBD1 (5 bases). This CDR3 is 16 amino acids long. The V end lost 0 bases, the J end lost 2 bases, and 13 bases lay between the germline ends. Germline V gives CDR1 MGHRA, CDR2 YSYEKL. CDR3 loop: CASSQDGGGWNYGYTF. The CDR3 DNA reads as TGCGCCAGCAGCCAAGATGGCGGGGGTTGGAACTATGGCTACACCTTC.

The chain has TRBV13 and TRBJ1-6, with TRBD1 identical over 8 bases. This CDR3 is built from 13 residues. Trimming cost V 5 bases and J 10 bases; bases outside gene matches: 4. Per germline, CDR1 PRHDT and CDR2 FYEKMQ (reference sequence). The CDR3 nucleotides read TGTGCCAGCAGCCCAGGGGGCGGGTCACCCCTCCACTTT. Its translation is CASSPGGGSPLHF.

The V gene is TRBV3-1 (or the pseudogene TRBV3-2), the J gene TRBJ1-1, with a weak D call TRBD1 (5 bases). The CDR3 is made up of 13 amino acids. Per germline, CDR1 LGHDT and CDR2 YNNKEL (reference sequence). Trimming removed 1 base at V and 5 bases at J, with 8 bases between. CDR3 DNA sequence: TGTGCCAGCAGCCAAGCAGGGTATACTGAAGCTTTCTTT. This translates into CASSQAGYTEAFF.

V gene TRBV9 combines with J gene TRBJ1-1; the D is unclear. V was clipped by 0 bases and J by 2 bases, with 11 bases between them. The CDR3 consists of 15 residues. Germline CDR1 and CDR2: SGDLS and YYNGEE. DNA for the CDR3: TGTGCCAGCAGCGTAGATGGCAGAAAAAACACTGAAGCTTTCTTT. Encoded protein: CASSVDGRKNTEAFF. Filled out from reference TRBV9 and TRBJ1-1, the complete variable domain reads DSGVTQTPKHLITATGQRVTLRCSPRSGDLSVYWYQQSLDQGLQFLIQYYNGEERAKGNILERFSAQQFPDLHSELNLSSLELGDSALYFCASSVDGRKNTEAFFGQGTRLTVV.

A single count supports this clone. This chain connects TRBV5-4 to TRBJ2-2, with TRBD1 matching over 8 bases. Germline CDR1 SGHNT, CDR2 YYREEE (reference sequence). V lost 0 bases, J lost 4 bases, and 5 bases stayed unmatched. The CDR3 is 16 amino acids. The chain's CDR3 is CASSLAGTGGTGELFF. CDR3 nucleotide sequence: TGTGCCAGCAGCTTGGCGGGCACAGGGGGCACCGGGGAGCTGTTTTTT.

The V and J genes are TRBV5-1 and TRBJ2-7; 10 nucleotides line up with TRBD2. The CDR3 consists of 16 residues. Germline V CDR1 and CDR2: SGHRS, YFSETQ. V lost 4 bases to trimming and J lost 2 bases; unmatched junction nucleotides: 9. The CDR3 spells CASSLRTSGIPYEQYF. The CDR3 nucleotides read TGCGCCAGCAGCCTCCGGACTAGCGGAATTCCCTACGAGCAGTACTTC.

V is TRBV5-4 and J is TRBJ1-2, with a possible D match to TRBD1 (6 bases). The CDR3 covers 15 residues. The V end lost 3 bases, the J end lost 2 bases, and 14 bases lay between the germline ends. The germline gives CDR1 SGHNT, CDR2 YYREEE (reference sequence). CDR3 nucleotide sequence: TGTGCCAGCAGCTCTCCGGGAACAGGGAACTATGGCTACACCTTC. Its translation: CASSSPGTGNYGYTF.

There are a few counts of this clone. The chain combines TRBV3-1 (or the pseudogene TRBV3-2) with TRBJ2-2; the D is unclear. V shed 7 bases and J shed 4 bases, with 7 bases lying between them. Germline V lookup: CDR1 LGHDT, CDR2 YNNKEL (reference sequence). CDR3 length equals 12 residues. The CDR3 spells CASTNSTGELFF. In DNA form, the CDR3 reads TGTGCCAGCACCAACAGCACCGGGGAGCTGTTTTTT.

This rearrangement joins TRBV9 to TRBJ2-5, with TRBD1 as a possible D gene (6 bases). In germline, CDR1 is SGDLS, CDR2 YYNGEE. Trimming removed 0 bases at V and 5 bases at J, with 11 bases between. The CDR3 consists of 14 residues. CDR3 sequence (DNA): TGTGCCAGCAGCGTAGAAGGGGGATACGAGACCCAGTACTTC. It yields the protein CASSVEGGYETQYF.

V usage is TRBV11-2 and J usage is TRBJ1-2; 7 bases are shared with TRBD1. The germline CDR1 and CDR2 sequences are SGHAT and FQNNGV. V was clipped by 6 bases and J by 8 bases; unmatched bases: 12. The CDR3 loop spans 14 amino acids. The DNA for the CDR3 is TGTGCCAGCAGGAAGATAGGGGGCGCCGGGGGCTACACCTTC. Translation: CASRKIGGAGGYTF.

The chain recombines TRBV19 with TRBJ1-2; 11 positions agree with TRBD1. CDR3 length equals 13 residues. V was clipped by 6 bases and J by 8 bases; unmatched bases: 5. Germline V gives CDR1 LNHDA, CDR2 SQIVND (reference sequence). The CDR3 reads CASRDRGPWGYTF. As DNA, the CDR3 is TGTGCCAGTAGGGACAGGGGGCCTTGGGGCTACACCTTC.

Worth noting for this clone: One end of the junction fails to match germline, which may point to a read error. The J gene is TRBJ2-5, the V gene TRBV7-7, with 9 bases that match TRBD1. Germline assignment: CDR1 SSHAT and CDR2 FNYEAQ (reference sequence). This CDR3 is built from 15 residues. CDR3 sequence (DNA): TGTGCTAGCAGCTTGGGGACAGGGCACGGCGGGACCCAGTACTTC. Translated, it gives CASSLGTGHGGTQYF.

The rearrangement joins TRBV4-3 to TRBJ2-4, with 13 nucleotides matching TRBD2. The CDR3 has 16 amino acids. The germline V gene has CDR1 LGHNA and CDR2 YSLEER. The trim removed 4 bases at V and 4 bases at J, leaving 4 bases unmatched. DNA for the CDR3: TGCGCCAGCAGCCGCTTACTAGCGGGGGGGAAAAACATTCAGTACTTC. The encoded protein is CASSRLLAGGKNIQYF.

This chain joins TRBV14 and TRBJ2-2, with D possibly matching TRBD2 (5 bases). This CDR3 region has 17 residues. CDR1 and CDR2 from the germline V gene are SGHDN and FVKESK. V lost 4 bases and J 0 bases, leaving 15 bases between the germline ends. CDR3 coding DNA: TGTGCCAGCAGCCCCTGGACTTCCCGAGCGAACACCGGGGAGCTGTTTTTT. Translation: CASSPWTSRANTGELFF. Full variable domain (missing parts from reference TRBV14 and TRBJ2-2): EAGVTQFPSHSVIEKGQTVTLRCDPISGHDNLYWYRRVMGKEIKFLLHFVKESKQDESGMPNNRFLAERTGGTYSTLKVQPAELEDSGVYFCASSPWTSRANTGELFFGEGSRLTVL.

This clone was detected a few times. The chain employs TRBV5-1 and TRBJ1-1; D possibly corresponds to TRBD1 (6 bases). V lost 0 bases to trimming and J lost 1 base, with 10 bases between them. CDR1 and CDR2 from the germline V gene are SGHRS and YFSETQ. This CDR3 contains 15 residues. The CDR3 reads CASSLEGRGNTEAFF. The CDR3 coding sequence is TGCGCCAGCAGCTTGGAGGGCAGGGGGAACACTGAAGCTTTCTTT.